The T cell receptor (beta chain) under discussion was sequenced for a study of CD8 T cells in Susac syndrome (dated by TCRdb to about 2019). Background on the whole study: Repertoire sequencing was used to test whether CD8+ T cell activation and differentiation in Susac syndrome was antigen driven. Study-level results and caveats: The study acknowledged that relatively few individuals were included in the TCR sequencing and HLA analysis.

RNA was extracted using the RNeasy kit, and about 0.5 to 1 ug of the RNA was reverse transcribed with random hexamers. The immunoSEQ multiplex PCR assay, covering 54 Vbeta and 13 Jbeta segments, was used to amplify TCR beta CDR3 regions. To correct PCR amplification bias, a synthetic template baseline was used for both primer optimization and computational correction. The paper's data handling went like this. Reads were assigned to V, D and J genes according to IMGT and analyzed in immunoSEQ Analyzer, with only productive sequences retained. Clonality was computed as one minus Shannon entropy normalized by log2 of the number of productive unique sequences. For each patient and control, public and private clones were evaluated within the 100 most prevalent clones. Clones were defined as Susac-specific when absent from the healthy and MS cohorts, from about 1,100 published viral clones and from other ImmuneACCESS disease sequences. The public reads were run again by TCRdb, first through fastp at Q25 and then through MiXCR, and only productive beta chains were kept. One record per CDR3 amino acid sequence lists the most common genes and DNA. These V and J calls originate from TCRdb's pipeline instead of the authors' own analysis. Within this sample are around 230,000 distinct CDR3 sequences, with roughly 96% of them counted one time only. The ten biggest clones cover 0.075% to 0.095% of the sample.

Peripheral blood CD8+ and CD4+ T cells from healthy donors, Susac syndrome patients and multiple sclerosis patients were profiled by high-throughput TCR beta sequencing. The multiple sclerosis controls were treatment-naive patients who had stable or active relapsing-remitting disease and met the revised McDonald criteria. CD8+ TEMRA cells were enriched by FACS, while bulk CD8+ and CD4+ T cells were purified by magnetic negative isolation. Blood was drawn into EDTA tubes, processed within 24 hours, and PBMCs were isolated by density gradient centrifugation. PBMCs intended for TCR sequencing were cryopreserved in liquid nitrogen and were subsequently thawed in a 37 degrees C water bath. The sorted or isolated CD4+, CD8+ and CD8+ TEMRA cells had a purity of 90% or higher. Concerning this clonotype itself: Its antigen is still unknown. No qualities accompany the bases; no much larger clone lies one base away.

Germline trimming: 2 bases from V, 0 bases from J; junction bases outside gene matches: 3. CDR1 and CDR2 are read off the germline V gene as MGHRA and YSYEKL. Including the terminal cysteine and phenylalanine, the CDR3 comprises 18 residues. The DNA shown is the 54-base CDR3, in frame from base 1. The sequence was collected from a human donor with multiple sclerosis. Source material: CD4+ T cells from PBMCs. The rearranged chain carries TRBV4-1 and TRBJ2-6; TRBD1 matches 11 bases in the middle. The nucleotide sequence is TGCGCCAGCAGCCAACCGGGACAGGGGGACTCTGGGGCCAACGTCCTGACTTTC. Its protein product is CASSQPGQGDSGANVLTF.